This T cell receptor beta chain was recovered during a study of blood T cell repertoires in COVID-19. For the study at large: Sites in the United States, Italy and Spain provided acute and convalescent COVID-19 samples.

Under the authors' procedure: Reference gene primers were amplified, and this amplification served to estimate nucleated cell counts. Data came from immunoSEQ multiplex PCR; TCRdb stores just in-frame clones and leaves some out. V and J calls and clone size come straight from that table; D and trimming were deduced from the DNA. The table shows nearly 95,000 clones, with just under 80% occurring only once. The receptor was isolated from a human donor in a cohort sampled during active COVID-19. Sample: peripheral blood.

CDR3 sequence: CASSPEGLAYNEQFF. The CDR3 nucleotides are TGCGCCAGCAGCCCTGAGGGACTCGCCTACAATGAGCAGTTCTTC. The chain links TRBV5-1 to TRBJ2-1, with D maybe TRBD2 (6 bases). The CDR3 has 15 amino acids. The germline V gene has CDR1 SGHRS and CDR2 YFSETQ. Trimming pared 4 bases from V and 2 bases from J, leaving 13 bases between. Combining the CDR3 with reference TRBV5-1 and TRBJ2-1 gives the whole variable domain KAGVTQTPRYLIKTRGQQVTLSCSPISGHRSVSWYQQTPGQGLQFLFEYFSETQRNKGNFPGRFSGRQFSNSRSEMNVSTLELGDSALYLCASSPEGLAYNEQFFGPGTRLTVL.